The rows below give T cell receptor beta chains drawn from one sample of a study of T cells in Graves' hyperthyroidism and ophthalmopathy. Each CDR3 protein is one row after TCRdb ran MiXCR on the multiplex PCR reads. The repertoire holds a few hundred thousand distinct CDR3 sequences, with about 25% as singletons. Sample: blood. The receptors shown here come from a man aged 45 to 65 with Graves' hyperthyroidism. CDR3s include the opening cysteine and the closing phenylalanine or tryptophan. The D gene is left open where the match is weak. Expanded clones get a size class; other rows say once, few or many, or leave the size out.

V,D,size,J,DNA,CDR3
TRBV29-1,TRBD2,few,TRBJ2-3,TGCAGCGTAGCCGTAGCGGGAGTTGGCACAGATACGCAGTATTTT,CSVAVAGVGTDTQYF
TRBV11-2,NA,few,TRBJ1-6,TGTGCCAGCAGCTTCCTCCGACATTCACCCCTCCACTTT,CASSFLRHSPLHF
TRBV3-1,TRBD2,few,TRBJ2-1,TGTGCCAGCAGCCCACGGACTAGCGCGGACAATGAGCAGTTCTTC,CASSPRTSADNEQFF
TRBV7-3,TRBD1,NA,TRBJ2-2,TGTGCCAGCAGCTTGGTTGGACAGGGACGGACCGGGGAGCTGTTTTTT,CASSLVGQGRTGELFF
TRBV28,NA,many,TRBJ2-5,TGTGCCAGCAGTGGGCTGCACGAAGAGACCCAGTACTTC,CASSGLHEETQYF
TRBV29-1,NA,many,TRBJ1-1,TGCAGCGTCCTGAGGGCAGGGACCGGCACTGAAGCTTTCTTT,CSVLRAGTGTEAFF
TRBV12-3/TRBV12-4,TRBD2,NA,TRBJ2-2,TGTGCCAGCAGCCCGGGACTAGCGGGAGGGTCGGACACCGGGGAGCTGTTTTTT,CASSPGLAGGSDTGELFF
TRBV25-1,NA,few,TRBJ1-1,TGTGCCAGCAGTGACCCCAAAGCCCAACAGGGCTCTGAAGCTTTCTTT,CASSDPKAQQGSEAFF
TRBV7-2,TRBD1,NA,TRBJ2-1,TGTGCCAGCAACCTGGGGACAGGGGGCTCCAATGAGCAGTTCTTC,CASNLGTGGSNEQFF
TRBV9,NA,few,TRBJ2-7,TGTGCCAGCAGCGTAAAAGGGAGCTCCTACGAGCAGTACTTC,CASSVKGSSYEQYF
TRBV29-1,TRBD1,NA,TRBJ2-7,TGCAGCGCAAGGGACAGGGGGACCGAGCAGTACTTC,CSARDRGTEQYF
TRBV14,NA,NA,TRBJ1-2,TGTGCCAGCAGCCAAGTGGGGGCCTCTGCTAACTATGGCTACACCTTC,CASSQVGASANYGYTF
TRBV28,NA,many,TRBJ1-1,TGTGCCAGCAGTTTAGGAGGTACAGCTTTCTTT,CASSLGGTAFF
TRBV11-2,NA,NA,TRBJ1-1,TGTGCCAGCAGCTCTCGGGGGGGTAGTAACACTGAAGCTTTCTTT,CASSSRGGSNTEAFF
TRBV20-1,TRBD2,many,TRBJ2-1,TGCAGTGCTAGACTAGCGGGAGATGCCTACAATGAGCAGTTCTTC,CSARLAGDAYNEQFF
TRBV7-9,NA,NA,TRBJ2-1,TGTGCCAGCAGTGTGGCAGCCAGGGGCAATGAGCAGTTCTTC,CASSVAARGNEQFF
TRBV12-5,TRBD2,NA,TRBJ2-3,TGTGCTAGTGGTTTGTCGGCTAGCGGAAACACAGATACGCAGTATTTT,CASGLSASGNTDTQYF
TRBV7-9,NA,NA,TRBJ2-7,TGTGCCAGCAGCTTAGGGGAGACGGATTTTGACGAGCAGTACTTC,CASSLGETDFDEQYF
TRBV19,NA,many,TRBJ2-5,TGTGCCAGTAGTATCCGACAGGTGGGACAAGAGACCCAGTACTTC,CASSIRQVGQETQYF
TRBV5-1,NA,NA,TRBJ2-4,TGCGCCAGCAGCTTGGCCGGAGGGGGTGCGAACATTCAGTACTTC,CASSLAGGGANIQYF
TRBV28,NA,few,TRBJ2-1,TGTGCCAGCAAAGGAATTTCCCGGAGCAATGAGCAGTTCTTC,CASKGISRSNEQFF
TRBV28,TRBD2,NA,TRBJ2-1,TGTGCCAGCAGTTCGCCGACTAGCCTGAGCTCCTACAATGAGCAGTTCTTC,CASSSPTSLSSYNEQFF
TRBV27,NA,many,TRBJ2-2,TGTGCCAGCATCTCAGGTTTCGGCGGGGAGCTGTTTTTT,CASISGFGGELFF
TRBV7-2,TRBD1,NA,TRBJ2-7,TGTGCCAGTAGGCGAATTCGAGGACAGGGGTCCTACGAGCAGTACTTC,CASRRIRGQGSYEQYF
TRBV20-1,TRBD2,NA,TRBJ2-3,TGCAGTGCTAGAGATCCTAGCGGGACTGGTTCGACGCAGTATTTT,CSARDPSGTGSTQYF
TRBV12-3/TRBV12-4,NA,NA,TRBJ2-5,TGTGCCAGCAGTCCACGAACAGGGAAACAAGAGACCCAGTACTTC,CASSPRTGKQETQYF
TRBV20-1,NA,many,TRBJ2-5,TGCAGTGCTAGCCCCCAGGCCGGTGAGACCCAGTACTTC,CSASPQAGETQYF
TRBV27,NA,NA,TRBJ2-7,TGTGCCAGCAGTTTTACAGCATCCTACGAGCAGTACTTC,CASSFTASYEQYF
TRBV29-1,NA,many,TRBJ2-7,TGCAGCGTTGGGGGAGGCTCCTACGAGCAGTACTTC,CSVGGGSYEQYF
TRBV6-1,TRBD2,few,TRBJ2-1,TGTGCCAGCAGTGAACTGAGCGGGAGACTTGGACCCAATGAGCAGTTCTTC,CASSELSGRLGPNEQFF
TRBV15,TRBD2,few,TRBJ2-1,TGTGCCACCAGCACACGTCGTGGTAGCGGGAGGGCCAAATGGGGGAATGAGCAGTTCTTC,CATSTRRGSGRAKWGNEQFF
TRBV20-1,NA,NA,TRBJ2-1,TGCAGTGCTAGCGGGAGCGATTCCTACAATGAGCAGTTCTTC,CSASGSDSYNEQFF
TRBV6-1,NA,NA,TRBJ2-7,TGTGCCAGCAGTCTACTAGGCAGGGGGGCCTACGAGCAGTACTTC,CASSLLGRGAYEQYF
TRBV3-1,TRBD2,many,TRBJ2-7,TGTGCCAGCAGCCCTCGACTAGCGGGATATGACGAGCAGTACTTC,CASSPRLAGYDEQYF
TRBV12-3/TRBV12-4,NA,few,TRBJ2-7,TGTGCCAGCAGTTTTGGCCGAGCCTACGAGCAGTACTTC,CASSFGRAYEQYF
TRBV6-1,TRBD2,many,TRBJ2-3,TGTGCCAGCAGTCGCAGACTAGCGGGAGGGCCGGGTACAGATACGCAGTATTTT,CASSRRLAGGPGTDTQYF
TRBV5-5,TRBD2,few,TRBJ2-1,TGTGCCAGCAGCTGGGAGCGGGGGGGTTCCTACAATGAGCAGTTCTTC,CASSWERGGSYNEQFF
TRBV29-1,TRBD1,NA,TRBJ1-1,TGCAGCGTTCGTCCAGGGGGCTCTGAAGCTTTCTTT,CSVRPGGSEAFF
TRBV7-9,NA,NA,TRBJ2-1,TGTGCCAGCAGCCAGTTTCAGTTCTTC,CASSQFQFF
TRBV7-2,NA,NA,TRBJ2-3,TGTGCCAGCAGCTCTTCATCTTCTAGCACAGATACGCAGTATTTT,CASSSSSSSTDTQYF
TRBV11-2,NA,many,TRBJ2-3,TGTGCCAGCAGCTTAGTGCTAGGTGGGGCAGATACGCAGTATTTT,CASSLVLGGADTQYF
TRBV7-2,TRBD1,few,TRBJ1-2,TGTGCCAGCAGTCCTACAGGGGGCGGACGTGGCTACACCTTC,CASSPTGGGRGYTF
TRBV5-1,NA,NA,TRBJ1-1,TGTGCCAGCAGCTCTACAGGGCGGGCTTTCTTT,CASSSTGRAFF
TRBV27,NA,NA,TRBJ2-1,TGTGCCAGCAGTTTTCCCCCAGGGGCATCCTACAATGAGCAGTTCTTC,CASSFPPGASYNEQFF
TRBV5-1,NA,few,TRBJ2-3,TGCGCCAGCAGCTCCTATCGTGGCGGGTACACAGATACGCAGTATTTT,CASSSYRGGYTDTQYF
TRBV5-1,NA,few,TRBJ2-7,TGCGCCAGCAGCCCCAGATCCGCTTCCGAGCAGTACTTC,CASSPRSASEQYF
TRBV19,NA,few,TRBJ2-1,TGTGCCAGTACCACGGACCTAGGCAATGAGCAGTTCTTC,CASTTDLGNEQFF
TRBV7-6,NA,many,TRBJ2-5,TGTGCCAGCAGCTCCAACGCTGGATCAACGGCCCAGTACTTC,CASSSNAGSTAQYF